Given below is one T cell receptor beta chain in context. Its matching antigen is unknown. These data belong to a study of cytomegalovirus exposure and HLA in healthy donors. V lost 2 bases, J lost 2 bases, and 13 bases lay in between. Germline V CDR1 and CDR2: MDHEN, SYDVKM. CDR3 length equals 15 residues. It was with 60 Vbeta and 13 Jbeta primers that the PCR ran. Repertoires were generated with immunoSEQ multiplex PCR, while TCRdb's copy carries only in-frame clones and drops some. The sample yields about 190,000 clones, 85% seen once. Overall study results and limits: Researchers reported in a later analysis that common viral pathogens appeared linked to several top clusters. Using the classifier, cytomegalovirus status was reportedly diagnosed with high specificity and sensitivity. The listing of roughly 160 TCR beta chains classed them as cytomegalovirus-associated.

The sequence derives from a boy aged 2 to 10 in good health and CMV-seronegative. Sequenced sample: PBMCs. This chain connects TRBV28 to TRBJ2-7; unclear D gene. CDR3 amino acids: CASSLMQAMTYEQYF. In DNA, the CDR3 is TGTGCCAGCAGTTTAATGCAGGCCATGACCTACGAGCAGTACTTC.